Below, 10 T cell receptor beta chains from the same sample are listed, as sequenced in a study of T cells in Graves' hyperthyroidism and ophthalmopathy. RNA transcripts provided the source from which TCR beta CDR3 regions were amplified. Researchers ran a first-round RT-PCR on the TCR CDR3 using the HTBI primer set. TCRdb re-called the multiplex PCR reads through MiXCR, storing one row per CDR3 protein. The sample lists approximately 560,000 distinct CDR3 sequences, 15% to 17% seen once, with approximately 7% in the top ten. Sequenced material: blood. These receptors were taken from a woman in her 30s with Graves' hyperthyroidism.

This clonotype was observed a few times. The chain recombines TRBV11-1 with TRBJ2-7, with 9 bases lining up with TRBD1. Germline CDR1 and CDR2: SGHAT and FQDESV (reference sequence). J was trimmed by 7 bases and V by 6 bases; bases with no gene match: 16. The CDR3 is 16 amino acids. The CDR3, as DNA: TGTGCCAGCAGAAGGACAGGGGCCGGTGGCAAGGGGGAGCAGTACTTC. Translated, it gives CASRRTGAGGKGEQYF.

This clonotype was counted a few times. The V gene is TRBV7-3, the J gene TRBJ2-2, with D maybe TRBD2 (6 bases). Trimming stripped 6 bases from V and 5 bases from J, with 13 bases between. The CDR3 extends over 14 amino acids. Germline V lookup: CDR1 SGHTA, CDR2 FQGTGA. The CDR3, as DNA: TGTGCCAGCAGATTCCAGCGGGCAACCGGGGAGCTGTTTTTT. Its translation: CASRFQRATGELFF.

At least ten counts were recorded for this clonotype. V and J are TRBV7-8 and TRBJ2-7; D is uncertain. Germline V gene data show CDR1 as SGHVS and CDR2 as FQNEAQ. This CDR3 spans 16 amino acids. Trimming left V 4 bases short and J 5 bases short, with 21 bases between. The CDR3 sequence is CASSSIRLAAGDEQYF. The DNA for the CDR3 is TGTGCCAGCAGCTCGATCAGACTGGCGGCAGGCGACGAGCAGTACTTC.

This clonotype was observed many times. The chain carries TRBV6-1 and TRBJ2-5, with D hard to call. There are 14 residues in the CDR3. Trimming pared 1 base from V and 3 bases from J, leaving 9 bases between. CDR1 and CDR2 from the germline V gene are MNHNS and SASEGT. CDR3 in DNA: TGTGCCAGCAGTGAAGTGGCTGCGGAAGAGACCCAGTACTTC. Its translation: CASSEVAAEETQYF.

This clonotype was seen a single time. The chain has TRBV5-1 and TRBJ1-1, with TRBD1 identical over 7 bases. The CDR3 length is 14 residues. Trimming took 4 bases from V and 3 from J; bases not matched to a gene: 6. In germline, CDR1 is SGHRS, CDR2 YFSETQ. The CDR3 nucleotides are TGCGCCAGCAGCAAGGGACAGATGTACACTGAAGCTTTCTTT. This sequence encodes CASSKGQMYTEAFF.

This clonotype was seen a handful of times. This chain's CDR3 is CASSQDSLAGGQEQFF. The CDR3 region has the DNA TGTGCCAGCAGCCAAGATTCTCTAGCGGGAGGTCAGGAGCAGTTCTTC. The chain is built from TRBV7-2 and TRBJ2-1; 11 bases agree with TRBD2. This CDR3 is built from 16 residues. CDR1 SGHTA and CDR2 FQGNSA come from the germline V gene. V dropped 5 bases and J dropped 10; count of bases not matched to a gene: 13.

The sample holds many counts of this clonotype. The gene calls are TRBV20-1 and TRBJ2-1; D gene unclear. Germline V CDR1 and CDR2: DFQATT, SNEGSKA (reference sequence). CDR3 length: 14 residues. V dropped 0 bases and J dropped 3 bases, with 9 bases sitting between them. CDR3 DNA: TGCAGTGCTAGAGATTTTGCAGTCTACAATGAGCAGTTCTTC. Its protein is CSARDFAVYNEQFF.

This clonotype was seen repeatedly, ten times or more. This chain's CDR3 is CASSFLGTGWATSNQPQHF. CDR3 sequence (DNA): TGTGCCAGCAGTTTCCTCGGGACAGGGTGGGCTACTAGCAATCAGCCCCAGCATTTT. The chain joins TRBV28 to TRBJ1-5, with 9 nucleotides matching TRBD1. This CDR3 is built from 19 residues. Per the germline V gene, CDR1 is MDHEN and CDR2 is SYDVKM. V was clipped by 3 bases and J by 0 bases; unmatched bases: 12. Together with reference TRBV28 and TRBJ1-5, the CDR3 gives the full variable domain: DVKVTQSSRYLVKRTGEKVFLECVQDMDHENMFWYRQDPGLGLRLIYFSYDVKMKEKGDIPEGYSVSREKKERFSLILESASTNQTSMYLCASSFLGTGWATSNQPQHFGDGTRLSIL.

DNA for the CDR3: TGCAGTGCTAGAGAACTAGGACACACTGAAGCTTTCTTT. Translating gives CSARELGHTEAFF. The gene calls are TRBV20-1 and TRBJ1-1, with unresolved D. The CDR3 extends over 13 amino acids. The V gene's germline CDR1 is DFQATT and CDR2 SNEGSKA (reference sequence). V gave up 0 bases and J gave up 3 bases, with 8 bases separating them.

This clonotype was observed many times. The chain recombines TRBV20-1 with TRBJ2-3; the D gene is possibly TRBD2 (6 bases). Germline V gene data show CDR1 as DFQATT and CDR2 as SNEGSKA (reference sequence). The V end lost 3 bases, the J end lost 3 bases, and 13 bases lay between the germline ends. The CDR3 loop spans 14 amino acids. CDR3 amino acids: CSASLGSGTDTQYF. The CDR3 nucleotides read TGCAGTGCTAGTCTCGGGAGCGGTACAGATACGCAGTATTTT.